A selection of T cell receptor beta chains follows, all from one sample in a study of shared clonotypes between healthy human individuals. This table comes from immunoSEQ multiplex PCR, and its TCRdb copy is limited to in-frame clones, with some not included. The sample has about 1 million clones, approximately 68% seen once; the top ten hold about 1.5%. The sample consisted of memory CD4+ T cells sorted from blood. Source of these receptors: a man between 18 and 35 years old in good health. Each CDR3 is given with its conserved first and last residue. D genes are given only for firm matches. Size is omitted from some rows. Given values are once, few, many or a class for expanded clones.

j_gene: TRBJ2-1
abundance: once
d_gene: TRBD1
len: 15
v_gene: TRBV4-3
CDR3nt: TGCGCCAGCAGCCAAGATTGGTTACAGGGGGATGAGCAGTTCTTC
CDR3aa: CASSQDWLQGDEQFF

j_gene: TRBJ2-5
abundance: .
d_gene: .
len: 12
v_gene: TRBV7-2
CDR3nt: TGTGCCAGCGGATGGACACAAGAGACCCAGTACTTC
CDR3aa: CASGWTQETQYF

j_gene: TRBJ1-1
abundance: few
d_gene: .
len: 16
v_gene: TRBV5-1
CDR3nt: TGCGCCAGCAGCTTGGCCCAGTCGTATAGGAGAACTGAAGCTTTCTTT
CDR3aa: CASSLAQSYRRTEAFF

j_gene: TRBJ1-3
abundance: .
d_gene: TRBD1
len: 15
v_gene: TRBV6-5
CDR3nt: TGTGCCAGCAGTCGAGGACAGGTCTCTGGAAACACCATATATTTT
CDR3aa: CASSRGQVSGNTIYF

j_gene: TRBJ2-5
abundance: .
d_gene: TRBD1
len: 15
v_gene: TRBV5-1
CDR3nt: TGCGCCAGCAGCTCAATGGGACAGGTCCAAGAGACCCAGTACTTC
CDR3aa: CASSSMGQVQETQYF

j_gene: TRBJ2-5
abundance: once
d_gene: .
len: 14
v_gene: TRBV7-8
CDR3nt: TGTGCCAGCAGCTTAGGGGACAACCAAGAGACCCAGTACTTC
CDR3aa: CASSLGDNQETQYF

j_gene: TRBJ1-5
abundance: .
d_gene: TRBD1
len: 14
v_gene: TRBV6-5
CDR3nt: TGTGCCAGCAGAACAAAACAGGGGCATCAGCCCCAGCATTTT
CDR3aa: CASRTKQGHQPQHF

j_gene: TRBJ1-2
abundance: .
d_gene: TRBD1
len: 17
v_gene: TRBV7-8
CDR3nt: TGTGCCAGCAGCTATATGGGACAGGGAACGTTTGACTATGGCTACACCTTC
CDR3aa: CASSYMGQGTFDYGYTF

j_gene: TRBJ2-5
abundance: once
d_gene: .
len: 18
v_gene: TRBV5-1
CDR3nt: TGCGCCAGCAGCTACGGGACACTGGGAGTAGGGGTACAAGAGACCCAGTACTTC
CDR3aa: CASSYGTLGVGVQETQYF

j_gene: TRBJ2-3
abundance: .
d_gene: .
len: 15
v_gene: TRBV5-6
CDR3nt: TGTGCCAGCAGCTTGGCGGGACAACCCACAGATACGCAGTATTTT
CDR3aa: CASSLAGQPTDTQYF

j_gene: TRBJ2-3
abundance: .
d_gene: .
len: 10
v_gene: TRBV20-1
CDR3nt: TGCAGTGCTAGAGGAGGTACGCAGTATTTT
CDR3aa: CSARGGTQYF

j_gene: TRBJ1-5
abundance: .
d_gene: TRBD1
len: 15
v_gene: TRBV6-5
CDR3nt: TGTGCCAGCAGTACAGGGGGAAGCGGCAATCAGCCCCAGCATTTT
CDR3aa: CASSTGGSGNQPQHF

j_gene: TRBJ2-7
abundance: .
d_gene: .
len: 12
v_gene: TRBV6-5
CDR3nt: TGTGCCACCAGACGGGGTTTCGACGAGCAGTACTTC
CDR3aa: CATRRGFDEQYF

j_gene: TRBJ2-7
abundance: .
d_gene: TRBD2
len: 17
v_gene: TRBV19
CDR3nt: TGTGCCTCCTCGAGGGGAAGCTTAGCGGGAACCGTAGGCGAGCAGTACTTC
CDR3aa: CASSRGSLAGTVGEQYF

j_gene: TRBJ1-6
abundance: .
d_gene: .
len: 13
v_gene: TRBV28
CDR3nt: TGTGCCAGCAAGTTGCCCTATAATTCACCCCTCCACTTT
CDR3aa: CASKLPYNSPLHF

j_gene: TRBJ2-3
abundance: .
d_gene: TRBD1
len: 17
v_gene: TRBV11-3
CDR3nt: TGTGCCAGCAGCTTAGGGATCACAGGGGGAACGACAGATACGCAGTATTTT
CDR3aa: CASSLGITGGTTDTQYF

j_gene: TRBJ2-3
abundance: .
d_gene: TRBD1
len: 17
v_gene: TRBV6-1
CDR3nt: TGTGCCAGCAGTGAAACGGGGACAGCTTCCTTCACAGATACGCAGTATTTT
CDR3aa: CASSETGTASFTDTQYF

j_gene: TRBJ1-2
abundance: .
d_gene: TRBD1
len: 16
v_gene: TRBV5-4
CDR3nt: TGTGCCAGCAGCTTGCGGGGGTATCCAGGGGGTGGTGGCTACACCTTC
CDR3aa: CASSLRGYPGGGGYTF

j_gene: TRBJ2-3
abundance: .
d_gene: .
len: 12
v_gene: TRBV7-2
CDR3nt: TGTGCCAGCAGCTACAGGGCAGATACGCAGTATTTT
CDR3aa: CASSYRADTQYF

j_gene: TRBJ2-3
abundance: .
d_gene: TRBD2
len: 14
v_gene: TRBV15
CDR3nt: TGTGCCACCTCGGGCGGGCGGGGGACAGATACGCAGTATTTT
CDR3aa: CATSGGRGTDTQYF

j_gene: TRBJ2-2
abundance: few
d_gene: .
len: 16
v_gene: TRBV5-1
CDR3nt: TGCGCCAGCAGCTTGGGACAGAATCTCGTGGCCGGGGAGCTGTTTTTT
CDR3aa: CASSLGQNLVAGELFF

j_gene: TRBJ2-5
abundance: .
d_gene: TRBD2
len: 14
v_gene: TRBV11-2
CDR3nt: TGTGCCAGCAGCTTAGACGGGGAGGGGAAGACCCAGTACTTC
CDR3aa: CASSLDGEGKTQYF

j_gene: TRBJ1-2
abundance: .
d_gene: .
len: 14
v_gene: TRBV4-1
CDR3nt: TGCGCCAGCAGCCAACGCTGGCAGGGGTTAGGCTACACCTTC
CDR3aa: CASSQRWQGLGYTF

j_gene: TRBJ1-5
abundance: .
d_gene: TRBD1
len: 15
v_gene: TRBV2
CDR3nt: TGTGCCAGCAGTCCACAGGGGACCCTTAATCAGCCCCAGCATTTT
CDR3aa: CASSPQGTLNQPQHF

j_gene: TRBJ2-7
abundance: once
d_gene: TRBD2
len: 14
v_gene: TRBV15
CDR3nt: TGTGCCACCAGCAGAGCTCCGGGAGGCTACGAGCAGTACTTC
CDR3aa: CATSRAPGGYEQYF

j_gene: TRBJ1-5
abundance: .
d_gene: TRBD1
len: 14
v_gene: TRBV7-8
CDR3nt: TGTGCCAGCAGCCCGGGGACAGTCAATCAGCCCCAGCATTTT
CDR3aa: CASSPGTVNQPQHF

j_gene: TRBJ2-7
abundance: few
d_gene: .
len: 12
v_gene: TRBV7-2
CDR3nt: TGTGCCAGCAGCTTATGGGACAACGAGCAGTACTTC
CDR3aa: CASSLWDNEQYF

j_gene: TRBJ2-1
abundance: .
d_gene: .
len: 14
v_gene: TRBV30
CDR3nt: TGTGCCTGGAGTGAGTTGGGGGGTCGATTTGAGCAGTTCTTC
CDR3aa: CAWSELGGRFEQFF

j_gene: TRBJ1-2
abundance: few
d_gene: TRBD1
len: 13
v_gene: TRBV30
CDR3nt: TGTGCCTGGAATCCGACAGGGGACTATGGCTACACCTTC
CDR3aa: CAWNPTGDYGYTF

j_gene: TRBJ2-3
abundance: .
d_gene: .
len: 14
v_gene: TRBV6-5
CDR3nt: TGTGCCAGCAGCTCCCGGGGGATCACAGATACGCAGTATTTT
CDR3aa: CASSSRGITDTQYF

j_gene: TRBJ2-1
abundance: .
d_gene: .
len: 14
v_gene: TRBV21-1
CDR3nt: TGTGCCAGCAGCAAACTAGCGGAATACAATGAGCAGTTCTTC
CDR3aa: CASSKLAEYNEQFF

j_gene: TRBJ1-6
abundance: .
d_gene: .
len: 16
v_gene: TRBV2
CDR3nt: TGTGCCAGCAGAACGGACAGAATGGGCCTCAATTCACCCCTCCACTTT
CDR3aa: CASRTDRMGLNSPLHF

j_gene: TRBJ2-7
abundance: .
d_gene: .
len: 11
v_gene: TRBV11-2
CDR3nt: TGTGCCAGCAGCTCCTTCTACGAGCAGTACTTC
CDR3aa: CASSSFYEQYF

j_gene: TRBJ2-2
abundance: once
d_gene: .
len: 15
v_gene: TRBV5-6
CDR3nt: TGTGCCAGCACCTCCCGGGCACACCAGGCCGGGGAGCTGTTTTTT
CDR3aa: CASTSRAHQAGELFF

j_gene: TRBJ2-7
abundance: few
d_gene: .
len: 11
v_gene: TRBV6-1
CDR3nt: TGTGCCAGCAGGTGGGCCTACGAGCAGTACTTC
CDR3aa: CASRWAYEQYF

j_gene: TRBJ1-6
abundance: .
d_gene: TRBD1
len: 13
v_gene: TRBV10-3
CDR3nt: TGTGCCATCAGTGTGGACAGGAATTCACCCCTCCACTTT
CDR3aa: CAISVDRNSPLHF

j_gene: TRBJ2-2
abundance: .
d_gene: TRBD1
len: 15
v_gene: TRBV5-8
CDR3nt: TGTGCCAGCAGCTGGACCGGACAGGGCACCGGGGAGCTGTTTTTT
CDR3aa: CASSWTGQGTGELFF

j_gene: TRBJ2-1
abundance: .
d_gene: .
len: 13
v_gene: TRBV11-2
CDR3nt: TGTGCCAGCAGCTTAGGACTAGGTCCGGAGCAGTTCTTC
CDR3aa: CASSLGLGPEQFF

j_gene: TRBJ1-5
abundance: .
d_gene: TRBD1
len: 14
v_gene: TRBV19
CDR3nt: TGTGCCAGTAGCCGGACAGGGGGCTATCAGCCCCAGCATTTT
CDR3aa: CASSRTGGYQPQHF

j_gene: TRBJ2-7
abundance: once
d_gene: .
len: 14
v_gene: TRBV28
CDR3nt: TGTGCCAGCACCCCACCGGGACCCGCCCACGAGCAGTACTTC
CDR3aa: CASTPPGPAHEQYF

j_gene: TRBJ2-2
abundance: few
d_gene: .
len: 16
v_gene: TRBV18
CDR3nt: TGTGCCAGCTCACCACCGTCGGGCCTGGCAACCGGGGAGCTGTTTTTT
CDR3aa: CASSPPSGLATGELFF

j_gene: TRBJ2-3
abundance: .
d_gene: .
len: 14
v_gene: TRBV5-1
CDR3nt: TGCGCCAGCAGCCTAAGACAGACCACAGATACGCAGTATTTT
CDR3aa: CASSLRQTTDTQYF

j_gene: TRBJ1-5
abundance: once
d_gene: .
len: 15
v_gene: TRBV19
CDR3nt: TGTGCCAGTAAACTAACAGGGTTAATCCATCAGCCCCAGCATTTT
CDR3aa: CASKLTGLIHQPQHF

j_gene: TRBJ2-1
abundance: .
d_gene: .
len: 15
v_gene: TRBV5-4
CDR3nt: TGTGCCAGCAGCCGGGCGGCCAGCTCCTACAATGAGCAGTTCTTC
CDR3aa: CASSRAASSYNEQFF

j_gene: TRBJ2-3
abundance: .
d_gene: TRBD2
len: 16
v_gene: TRBV5-4
CDR3nt: TGTGCCAGCAGCAAGGGACTAGCGGGAGGAACAGATACGCAGTATTTT
CDR3aa: CASSKGLAGGTDTQYF

j_gene: TRBJ2-3
abundance: .
d_gene: .
len: 16
v_gene: TRBV5-1
CDR3nt: TGCGCCAGCAGCAACCCGGGGCCCCGAGGAACAGATACGCAGTATTTT
CDR3aa: CASSNPGPRGTDTQYF

j_gene: TRBJ1-6
abundance: once
d_gene: .
len: 14
v_gene: TRBV19
CDR3nt: TGTGCCAGTACGGCAGCCCGCTATAATTCACCCCTCCACTTT
CDR3aa: CASTAARYNSPLHF

j_gene: TRBJ2-1
abundance: .
d_gene: TRBD2
len: 13
v_gene: TRBV28
CDR3nt: TGTGCCAGCAAACTATCTAGCGGCAATGAGCAGTTCTTC
CDR3aa: CASKLSSGNEQFF

j_gene: TRBJ2-2
abundance: .
d_gene: .
len: 17
v_gene: TRBV7-6
CDR3nt: TGTGCCAGCAGCCTACCACAGGGAACCTCCTACACCGGGGAGCTGTTTTTT
CDR3aa: CASSLPQGTSYTGELFF

j_gene: TRBJ2-2
abundance: .
d_gene: .
len: 13
v_gene: TRBV4-3
CDR3nt: TGCGCCAGTGGTCATTTGAACACCGGGGAGCTGTTTTTT
CDR3aa: CASGHLNTGELFF

j_gene: TRBJ2-7
abundance: .
d_gene: .
len: 14
v_gene: TRBV10-3
CDR3nt: TGTGCCATCAGTGGGGTCCTTGGACCCTACGAGCAGTACTTC
CDR3aa: CAISGVLGPYEQYF

j_gene: TRBJ1-2
abundance: .
d_gene: TRBD1
len: 14
v_gene: TRBV5-1
CDR3nt: TGCGCCAGCAGCTGGGACAGGGGGCAGAATGGCTACACCTTC
CDR3aa: CASSWDRGQNGYTF

j_gene: TRBJ1-2
abundance: .
d_gene: .
len: 15
v_gene: TRBV4-1
CDR3nt: TGCGCCAGCAGCCAAGTTCATCAGGGGTACTATGGCTACACCTTC
CDR3aa: CASSQVHQGYYGYTF

j_gene: TRBJ2-1
abundance: .
d_gene: .
len: 14
v_gene: TRBV29-1
CDR3nt: TGCAGCGACCCCACGGGACACACTTCAGATGAGCAGTTCTTC
CDR3aa: CSDPTGHTSDEQFF